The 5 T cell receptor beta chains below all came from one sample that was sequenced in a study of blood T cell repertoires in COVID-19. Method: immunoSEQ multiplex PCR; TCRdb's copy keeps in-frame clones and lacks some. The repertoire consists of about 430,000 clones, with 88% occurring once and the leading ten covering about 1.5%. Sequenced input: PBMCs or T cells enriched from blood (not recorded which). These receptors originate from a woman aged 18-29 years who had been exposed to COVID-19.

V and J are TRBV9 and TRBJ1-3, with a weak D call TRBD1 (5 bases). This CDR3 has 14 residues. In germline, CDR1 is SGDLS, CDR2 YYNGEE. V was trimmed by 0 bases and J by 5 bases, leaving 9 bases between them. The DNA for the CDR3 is TGTGCCAGCAGCGTAGAGGCAGGGCGAAACACCATATATTTT. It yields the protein CASSVEAGRNTIYF.

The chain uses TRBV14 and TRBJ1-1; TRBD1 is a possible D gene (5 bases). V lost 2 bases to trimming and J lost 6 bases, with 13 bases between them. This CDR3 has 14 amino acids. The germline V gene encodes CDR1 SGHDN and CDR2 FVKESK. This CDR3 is CASSQSQGSAEAFF. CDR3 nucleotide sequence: TGTGCCAGCAGCCAAAGCCAGGGAAGCGCTGAAGCTTTCTTT.

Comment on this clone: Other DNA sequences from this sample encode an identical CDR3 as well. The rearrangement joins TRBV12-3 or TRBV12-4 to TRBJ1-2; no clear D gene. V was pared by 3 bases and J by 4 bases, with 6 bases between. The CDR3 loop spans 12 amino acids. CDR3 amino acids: CASSLAGYGYTF. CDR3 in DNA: TGTGCCAGCAGTTTGGCGGGCTATGGCTACACCTTC.

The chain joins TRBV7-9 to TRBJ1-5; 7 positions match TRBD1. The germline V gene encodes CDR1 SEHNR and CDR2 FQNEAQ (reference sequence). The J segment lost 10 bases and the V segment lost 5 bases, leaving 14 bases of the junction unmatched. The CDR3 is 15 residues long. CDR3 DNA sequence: TGTGCCAGCAGCCCCACAGGGGTCGAGCTTGGACCCCAGCATTTT. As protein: CASSPTGVELGPQHF.

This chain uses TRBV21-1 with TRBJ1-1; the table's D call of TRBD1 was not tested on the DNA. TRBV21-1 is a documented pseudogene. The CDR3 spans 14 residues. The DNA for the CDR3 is TGTGCCAGCAGCAAGGGCAGACAGAACACTGAAGCTTTCTTT. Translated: CASSKGRQNTEAFF.